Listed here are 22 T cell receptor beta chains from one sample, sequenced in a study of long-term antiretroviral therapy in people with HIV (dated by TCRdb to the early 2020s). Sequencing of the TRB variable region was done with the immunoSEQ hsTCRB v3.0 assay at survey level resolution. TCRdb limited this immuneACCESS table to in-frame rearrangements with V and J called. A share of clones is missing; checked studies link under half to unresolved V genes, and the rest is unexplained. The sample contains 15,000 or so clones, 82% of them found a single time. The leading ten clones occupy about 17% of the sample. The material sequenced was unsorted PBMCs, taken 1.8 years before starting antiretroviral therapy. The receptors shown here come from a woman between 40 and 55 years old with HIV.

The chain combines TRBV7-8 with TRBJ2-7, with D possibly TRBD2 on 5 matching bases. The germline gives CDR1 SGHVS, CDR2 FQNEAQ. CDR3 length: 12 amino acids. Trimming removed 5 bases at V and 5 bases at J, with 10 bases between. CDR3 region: CASSPRENEQYF. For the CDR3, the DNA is TGTGCCAGCAGCCCCCGGGAAAACGAGCAGTACTTC.

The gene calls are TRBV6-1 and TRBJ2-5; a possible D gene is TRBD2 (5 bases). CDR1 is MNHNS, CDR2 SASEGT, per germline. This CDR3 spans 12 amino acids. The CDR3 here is CAGRGPQETQYF. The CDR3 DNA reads TGTGCGGGCCGAGGGCCTCAAGAGACCCAGTACTTC.

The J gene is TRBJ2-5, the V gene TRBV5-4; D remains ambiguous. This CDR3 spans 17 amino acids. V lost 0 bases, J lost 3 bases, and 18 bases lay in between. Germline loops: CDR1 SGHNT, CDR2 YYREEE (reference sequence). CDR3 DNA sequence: TGTGCCAGCAGCTTGGTTGGTGTGGGATTAGGGAAAGAGACCCAGTACTTC. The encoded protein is CASSLVGVGLGKETQYF.

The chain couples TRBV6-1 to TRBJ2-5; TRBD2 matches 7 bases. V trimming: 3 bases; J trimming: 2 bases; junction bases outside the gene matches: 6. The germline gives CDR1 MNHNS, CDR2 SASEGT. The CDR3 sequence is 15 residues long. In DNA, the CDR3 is TGTGCCAGCAGTGAGGGGGGAGGGCCTCAAGAGACCCAGTACTTC. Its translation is CASSEGGGPQETQYF.

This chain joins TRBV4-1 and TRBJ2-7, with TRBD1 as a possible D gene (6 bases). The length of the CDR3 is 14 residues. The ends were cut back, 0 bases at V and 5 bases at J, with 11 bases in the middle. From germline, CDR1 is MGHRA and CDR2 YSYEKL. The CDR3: CASSQDAGVNEQYF. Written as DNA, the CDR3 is TGCGCCAGCAGCCAAGATGCAGGGGTAAACGAGCAGTACTTC.

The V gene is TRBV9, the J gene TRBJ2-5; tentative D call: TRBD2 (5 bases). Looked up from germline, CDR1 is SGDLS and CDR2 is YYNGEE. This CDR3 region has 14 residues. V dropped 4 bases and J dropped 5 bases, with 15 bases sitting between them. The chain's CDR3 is CASSPTITAETQYF. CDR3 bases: TGTGCCAGCAGCCCGACTATAACGGCTGAGACCCAGTACTTC.

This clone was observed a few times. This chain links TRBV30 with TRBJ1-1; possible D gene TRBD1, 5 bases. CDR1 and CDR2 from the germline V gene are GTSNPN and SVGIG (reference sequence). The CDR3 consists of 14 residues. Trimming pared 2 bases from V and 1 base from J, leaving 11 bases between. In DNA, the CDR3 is TGTGCCTGGAGTTATCAGGGCGGGAACACTGAAGCTTTCTTT. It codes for CAWSYQGGNTEAFF.

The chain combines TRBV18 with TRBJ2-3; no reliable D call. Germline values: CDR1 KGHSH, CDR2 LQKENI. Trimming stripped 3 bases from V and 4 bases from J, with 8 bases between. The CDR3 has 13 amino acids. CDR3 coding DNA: TGTGCCAGCTCACCGGGTTCTGCAGATACGCAGTATTTT. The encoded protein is CASSPGSADTQYF. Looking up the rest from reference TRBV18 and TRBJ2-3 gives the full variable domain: NAGVMQNPRHLVRRRGQEARLRCSPMKGHSHVYWYRQLPEEGLKFMVYLQKENIIDESGMPKERFSAEFPKEGPSILRIQQVVRGDSAAYFCASSPGSADTQYFGPGTRLTVL.

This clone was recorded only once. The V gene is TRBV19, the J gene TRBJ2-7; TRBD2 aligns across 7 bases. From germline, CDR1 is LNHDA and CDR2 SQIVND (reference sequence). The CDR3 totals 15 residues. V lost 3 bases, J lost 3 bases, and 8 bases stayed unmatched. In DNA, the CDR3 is TGTGCCAGTAGTATCTGGGCGGGAGCGGACTACGAGCAGTACTTC. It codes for CASSIWAGADYEQYF.

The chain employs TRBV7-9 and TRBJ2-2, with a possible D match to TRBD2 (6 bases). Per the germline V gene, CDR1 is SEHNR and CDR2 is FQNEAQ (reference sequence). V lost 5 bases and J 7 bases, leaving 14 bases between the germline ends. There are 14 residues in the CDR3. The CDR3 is CASSQSGRGGELFF. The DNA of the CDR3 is TGTGCCAGCAGCCAAAGCGGGCGGGGCGGGGAGCTGTTTTTT. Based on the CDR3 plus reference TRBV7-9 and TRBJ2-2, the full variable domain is DTGVSQNPRHKITKRGQNVTFRCDPISEHNRLYWYRQTLGQGPEFLTYFQNEAQLEKSRLLSDRFSAERPKGSFSTLEIQRTEQGDSAMYLCASSQSGRGGELFFGEGSRLTVL.

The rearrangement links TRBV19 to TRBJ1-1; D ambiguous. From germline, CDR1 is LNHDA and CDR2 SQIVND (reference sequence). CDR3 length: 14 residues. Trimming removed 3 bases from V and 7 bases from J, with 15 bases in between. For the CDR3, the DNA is TGTGCCAGTAGTATGAGGATCAGTTCTGGTGAAGCTTTCTTT. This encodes CASSMRISSGEAFF.

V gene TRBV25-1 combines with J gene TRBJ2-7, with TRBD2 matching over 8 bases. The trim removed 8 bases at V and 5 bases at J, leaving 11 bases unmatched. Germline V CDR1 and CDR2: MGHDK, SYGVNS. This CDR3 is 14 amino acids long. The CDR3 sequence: CASPTAGRAHEQYF. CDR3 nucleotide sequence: TGTGCCAGCCCTACAGCCGGGAGGGCCCACGAGCAGTACTTC.

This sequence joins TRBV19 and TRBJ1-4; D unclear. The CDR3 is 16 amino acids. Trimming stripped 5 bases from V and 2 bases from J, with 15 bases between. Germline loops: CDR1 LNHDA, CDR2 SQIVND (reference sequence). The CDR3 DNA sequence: TGTGCCAGTAGTTCGTTCCTGTCTCCGACTAATGAAAAACTGTTTTTT. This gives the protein CASSSFLSPTNEKLFF.

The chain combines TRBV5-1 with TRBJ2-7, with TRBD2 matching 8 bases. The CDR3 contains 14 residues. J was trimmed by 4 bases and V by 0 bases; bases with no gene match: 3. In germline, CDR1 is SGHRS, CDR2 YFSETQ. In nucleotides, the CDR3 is TGCGCCAGCAGCTTGGCAGCGGGAGAATACGAGCAGTACTTC. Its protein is CASSLAAGEYEQYF.

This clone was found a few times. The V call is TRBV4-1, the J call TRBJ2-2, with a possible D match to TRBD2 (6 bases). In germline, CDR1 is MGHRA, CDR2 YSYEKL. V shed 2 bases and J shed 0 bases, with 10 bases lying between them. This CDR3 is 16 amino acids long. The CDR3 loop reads CASSQNGGANTGELFF. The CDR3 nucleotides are TGCGCCAGCAGCCAAAACGGAGGGGCGAACACCGGGGAGCTGTTTTTT.

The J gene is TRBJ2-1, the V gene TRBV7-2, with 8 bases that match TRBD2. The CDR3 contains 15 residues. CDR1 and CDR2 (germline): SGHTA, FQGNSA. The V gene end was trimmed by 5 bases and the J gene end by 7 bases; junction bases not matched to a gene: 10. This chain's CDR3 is CASSLSGTGPNEQFF. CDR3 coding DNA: TGTGCCAGCAGCCTTAGCGGGACGGGGCCGAATGAGCAGTTCTTC.

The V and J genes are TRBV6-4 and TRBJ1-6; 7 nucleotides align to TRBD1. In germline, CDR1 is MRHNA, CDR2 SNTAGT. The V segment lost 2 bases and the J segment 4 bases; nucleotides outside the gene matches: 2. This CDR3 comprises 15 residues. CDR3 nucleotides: TGTGCCAGCAGTGACCTCAGGGGGTATAATTCACCCCTCCACTTT. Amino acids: CASSDLRGYNSPLHF.

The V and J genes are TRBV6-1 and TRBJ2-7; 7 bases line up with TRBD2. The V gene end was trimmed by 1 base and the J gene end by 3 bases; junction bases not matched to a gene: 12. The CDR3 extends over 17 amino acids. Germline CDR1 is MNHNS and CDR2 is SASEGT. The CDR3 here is CASSEGGGQTFFYEQYF. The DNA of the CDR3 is TGTGCCAGCAGTGAAGGGGGAGGGCAGACCTTCTTCTACGAGCAGTACTTC.

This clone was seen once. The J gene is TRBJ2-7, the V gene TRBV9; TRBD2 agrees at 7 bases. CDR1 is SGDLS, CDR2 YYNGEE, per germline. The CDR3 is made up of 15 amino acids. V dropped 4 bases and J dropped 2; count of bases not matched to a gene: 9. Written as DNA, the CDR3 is TGTGCCAGCAGCCCCCACAGCGGGGCTACCTACGAGCAGTACTTC. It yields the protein CASSPHSGATYEQYF.

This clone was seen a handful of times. CDR3 sequence reads: CASSQDVMWGRGEKLFF. CDR3 nucleotide sequence: TGTGCCAGCAGCCAAGACGTGATGTGGGGGAGAGGTGAAAAACTGTTTTTT. The J gene is TRBJ1-4, the V gene TRBV14, with TRBD1 as a possible D gene (5 bases). CDR1 and CDR2 from the germline V gene are SGHDN and FVKESK. The V end was cut by 0 bases, the J end by 7 bases, with 18 bases between. The CDR3 is made up of 17 amino acids.

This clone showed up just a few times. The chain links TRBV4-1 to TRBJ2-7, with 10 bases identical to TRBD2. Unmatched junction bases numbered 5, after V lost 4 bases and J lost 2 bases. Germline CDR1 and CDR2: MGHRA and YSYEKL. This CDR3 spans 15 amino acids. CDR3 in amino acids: CASSPTSGIAYEQYF. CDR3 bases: TGCGCCAGCAGCCCAACTAGCGGGATTGCCTACGAGCAGTACTTC.

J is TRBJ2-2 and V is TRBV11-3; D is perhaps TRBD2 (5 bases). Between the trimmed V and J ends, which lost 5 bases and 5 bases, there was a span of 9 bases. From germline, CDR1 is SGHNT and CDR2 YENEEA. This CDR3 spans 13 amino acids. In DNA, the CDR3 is TGTGCCAGCAGCAGTAGAGGGACCGGGGAGCTGTTTTTT. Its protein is CASSSRGTGELFF.